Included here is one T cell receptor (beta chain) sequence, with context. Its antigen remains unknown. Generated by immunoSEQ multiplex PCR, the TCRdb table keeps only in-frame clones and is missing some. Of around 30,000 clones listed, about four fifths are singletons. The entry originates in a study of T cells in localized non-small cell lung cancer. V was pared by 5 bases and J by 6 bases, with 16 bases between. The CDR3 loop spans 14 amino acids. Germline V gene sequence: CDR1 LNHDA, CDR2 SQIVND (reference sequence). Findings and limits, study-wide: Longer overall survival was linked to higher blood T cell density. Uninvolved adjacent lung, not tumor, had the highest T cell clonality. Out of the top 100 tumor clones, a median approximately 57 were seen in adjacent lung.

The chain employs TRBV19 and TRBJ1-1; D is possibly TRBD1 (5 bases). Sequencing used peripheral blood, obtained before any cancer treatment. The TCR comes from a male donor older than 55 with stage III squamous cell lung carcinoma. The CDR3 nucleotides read TGTGCCAGTAGTCCTCGGGGCTTTTCCGCTGAAGCTTTCTTT. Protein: CASSPRGFSAEAFF.